These 8 T cell receptor beta chains originate from one sample sequenced in a study of T-cell reconstitution after alpha-beta-depleted transplantation in children. Molecular barcoding with unique molecular identifiers was used for the TCRbeta library. TCRdb re-analysed the PCR reads in MiXCR, keeping a single row per CDR3 protein. This table has 300,000 or so distinct CDR3 sequences, 23% appearing once. This specimen consisted of PBMCs, mostly from graft donor cells, obtained 180 days after TCRalphabeta/CD19-depleted stem cell transplant. Receptors originate from a male patient between 10 and 17 years old who had a stem cell transplant for acute lymphoblastic leukemia, so the T cells may come from the graft donor.

J is TRBJ2-7 and V is TRBV4-1; no firm D call. Germline V CDR1 and CDR2: MGHRA, YSYEKL. V lost 2 bases to trimming and J lost 0 bases, with 8 bases between them. The CDR3 has 14 amino acids. CDR3 bases: TGCGCCAGCAGCCAACTACCTAACTCCTACGAGCAGTACTTC. Translated: CASSQLPNSYEQYF.

V and J are TRBV10-3 and TRBJ2-5, with D uncertain. This CDR3 comprises 11 residues. The germline V and J ends were trimmed by 8 bases and 3 bases, with 7 bases remaining between them. Per germline, CDR1 ENHRY and CDR2 SYGVKD. The CDR3 reads CAIGREETQYF. CDR3 DNA: TGTGCCATCGGCCGGGAAGAGACCCAGTACTTC.

This clonotype occurred a few times. V usage is TRBV6-6 and J usage is TRBJ1-2; 7 bases are shared with TRBD1. CDR3 length: 13 residues. The germline gives CDR1 MNHNY, CDR2 SVGAGI (reference sequence). V lost 1 base to trimming and J lost 6 bases; unmatched junction nucleotides: 2. CDR3 protein: CASSYWTGHGYTF. The DNA of the CDR3 is TGTGCCAGCAGTTACTGGACAGGACATGGCTACACCTTC.

The chain recombines TRBV19 with TRBJ1-5, with 7 bases fitting TRBD1. V was pared by 3 bases and J by 14 bases, with 10 bases of the junction left unmatched. The CDR3 has 13 residues. CDR1 is LNHDA, CDR2 SQIVND, per germline (reference sequence). CDR3 DNA: TGTGCCAGTAGTATCTGGGTCGGGGACAGTAAGCATTTT. Residues: CASSIWVGDSKHF.

This clonotype turned up a few times. The V call is TRBV5-1, the J call TRBJ2-4; unclear D gene. Trimming took 0 bases from V and 0 from J, leaving 7 bases between them. The CDR3 covers 15 residues. CDR1 and CDR2 (germline): SGHRS, YFSETQ. This CDR3 reads CASSLEPRAKNIQYF. CDR3 in DNA: TGCGCCAGCAGCTTGGAACCGCGAGCCAAAAACATTCAGTACTTC. The variable domain in full, completed from reference TRBV5-1 and TRBJ2-4, reads KAGVTQTPRYLIKTRGQQVTLSCSPISGHRSVSWYQQTPGQGLQFLFEYFSETQRNKGNFPGRFSGRQFSNSRSEMNVSTLELGDSALYLCASSLEPRAKNIQYFGAGTRLSVL.

This clonotype has just a few counts. The chain combines TRBV27 with TRBJ2-7, with D perhaps given as TRBD1 or TRBD2 (5 bases each). The ends were cut back, 3 bases at V and 2 bases at J, with 11 bases in the middle. The CDR3 has 14 residues. Germline CDR1 MNHEY, CDR2 SMNVEV (reference sequence). DNA of the CDR3: TGTGCCAGCAGTTTGGGCCCGGGACCCTACGAGCAGTACTTC. Encoded protein: CASSLGPGPYEQYF.

This clonotype has a handful of counts. The chain uses TRBV27 and TRBJ1-5, with 9 bases fitting TRBD1. This CDR3 contains 15 residues. The V and J ends lost 2 bases and 7 bases, in that order; junction bases with no gene match: 6. Per germline, CDR1 MNHEY and CDR2 SMNVEV (reference sequence). The CDR3 DNA reads as TGTGCCAGCAGTTTAACAGGGGGCCCAAGGCAGCCCCAGCATTTT. Residues: CASSLTGGPRQPQHF.

The table lists this clonotype with a few counts. This chain links TRBV7-2 with TRBJ1-3; tentatively, D is TRBD1 (5 bases). Looked up from germline, CDR1 is SGHTA and CDR2 is FQGNSA. This CDR3 has 13 residues. The germline V and J ends were trimmed by 1 base and 7 bases, with 8 bases remaining between them. CDR3 in DNA: TGTGCCAGCAGCTTAGGGTGGGGGAACACCATATATTTT. Amino acid sequence: CASSLGWGNTIYF.